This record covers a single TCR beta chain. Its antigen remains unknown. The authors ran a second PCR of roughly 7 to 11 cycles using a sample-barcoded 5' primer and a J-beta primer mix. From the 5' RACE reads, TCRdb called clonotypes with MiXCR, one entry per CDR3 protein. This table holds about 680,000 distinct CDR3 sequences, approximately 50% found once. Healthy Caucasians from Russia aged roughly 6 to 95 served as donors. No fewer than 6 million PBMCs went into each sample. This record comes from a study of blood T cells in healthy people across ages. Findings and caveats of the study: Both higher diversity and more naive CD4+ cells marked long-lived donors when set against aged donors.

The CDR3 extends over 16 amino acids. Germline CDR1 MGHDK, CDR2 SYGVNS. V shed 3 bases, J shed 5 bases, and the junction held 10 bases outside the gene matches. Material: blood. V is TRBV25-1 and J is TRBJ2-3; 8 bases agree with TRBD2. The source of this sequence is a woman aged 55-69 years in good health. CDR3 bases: TGTGCCAGCAGTGAGCTACTAGCGGCATCCGTAGATACGCAGTATTTT. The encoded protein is CASSELLAASVDTQYF.